This T cell receptor (beta chain) comes out of a study of blood T cells in healthy people across ages. Together with a sample-barcoded 5' primer, a J-beta primer mix was included in a second PCR lasting about 7 to 12 cycles. A template-switch adaptor containing 12 random nucleotides labeled each cDNA molecule. The yield of each sample was at least 2.5 million CDR3-containing paired-end reads. MiXCR, run by TCRdb on the 5' RACE reads, gives a single entry per CDR3 protein. This sample has about 1,400,000 distinct CDR3 sequences, with approximately 63% found just once. CDR1 and CDR2 (germline): DFQATT, SNEGSKA (reference sequence). V was trimmed by 6 bases and J by 2 bases, leaving 10 bases between them. The CDR3 extends over 12 amino acids.

The TCR originated in a man younger than 30 in good health. This chain links TRBV20-1 with TRBJ2-5; D is unresolved. Sequencing was performed on blood. The CDR3 region has the DNA TGCAGTGCCCTAGGGATGCAAGAGACCCAGTACTTC. This translates into CSALGMQETQYF.